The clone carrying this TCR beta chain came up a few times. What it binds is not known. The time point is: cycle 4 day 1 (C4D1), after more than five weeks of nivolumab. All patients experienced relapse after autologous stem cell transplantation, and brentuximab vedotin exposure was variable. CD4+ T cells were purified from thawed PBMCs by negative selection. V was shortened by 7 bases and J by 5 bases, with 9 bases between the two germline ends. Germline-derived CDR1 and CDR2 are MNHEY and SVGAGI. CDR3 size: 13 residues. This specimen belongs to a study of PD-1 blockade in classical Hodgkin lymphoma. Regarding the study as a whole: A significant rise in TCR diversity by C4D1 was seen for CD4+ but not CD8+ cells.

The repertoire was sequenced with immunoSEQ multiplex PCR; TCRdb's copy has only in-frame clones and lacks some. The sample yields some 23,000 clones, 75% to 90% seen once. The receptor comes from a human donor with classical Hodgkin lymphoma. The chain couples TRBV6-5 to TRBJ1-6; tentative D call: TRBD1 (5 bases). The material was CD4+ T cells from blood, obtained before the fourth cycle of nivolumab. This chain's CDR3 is CASNWGDNSPLHF. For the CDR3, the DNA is TGTGCCAGCAACTGGGGGGATAATTCACCCCTCCACTTT.